This T cell receptor beta chain was identified during a study of blood T cell repertoires in COVID-19. Study-level information: COVID-19 samples collected from the United States, Italy and Spain covered acute and convalescent phases. T cells, B-cell-depleted T cells, or PBMCs provided the cDNA or gDNA that served as material.

Methods used by the authors: Estimates of nucleated cell counts were drawn from the amplification of reference gene primers. Clones were sequenced by immunoSEQ multiplex PCR, and TCRdb holds only the in-frame ones, with some missing. From that table come the V and J calls and clone size; the DNA was used to work out D and trimming. The sample has approximately 27,000 clones, approximately 80% seen once. Germline-derived CDR1 and CDR2 are MNHNY and SVGAGI (reference sequence). The CDR3 is 13 amino acids. The ends were cut back, 10 bases at V and 1 base at J, with 11 bases in the middle. Sequencing was carried out using peripheral blood. The sequence was obtained from a human donor in a cohort sampled during active COVID-19. This rearrangement joins TRBV6-6 to TRBJ2-1, with D possibly matching TRBD2 (6 bases). The CDR3, as DNA: TGTGCCACCCTCGGGGGTTCCTACAATGAGCAGTTCTTC. Protein product: CATLGGSYNEQFF.